The rows below give T cell receptor beta chains drawn from one sample of a study of T cells after yellow fever vaccination. TCRdb re-analysed the 5' RACE reads in MiXCR, keeping a single row per CDR3 protein. The sample contains some 600,000 distinct CDR3 sequences, 10% to 15% of which appear only once. The sequences come from PBMCs, collected on the day of the yellow fever booster vaccination. All receptors come from a man aged 30 to 39 who received the YFV17D yellow fever vaccine. CDR3s leave out the opening cysteine and the closing phenylalanine or tryptophan.

TRBV7-2	TRBJ2-5	ASSLQTGLKTQY
TRBV5-8	TRBJ2-1	ASSSLLTGGSNEQF
TRBV4-1	TRBJ2-1	ASAGTGGNFYNEQF
TRBV24-1	TRBJ2-1	ATSDPRAPYNEQF
TRBV5-1	TRBJ2-1	ASSASGLATYNEQF
TRBV9	TRBJ2-3	ASSVPGADTQY
TRBV4-1	TRBJ2-5	ASSQWTGGGETQY
TRBV5-4	TRBJ2-3	ASSFAPADTQY
TRBV20-1	TRBJ2-3	SASPGTLAGDTQY
TRBV20-1	TRBJ2-1	SALGDSYNEQF
TRBV5-5	TRBJ2-1	ASSGLAEQVQF
TRBV7-9	TRBJ2-1	ASSLAQTSGSGNEQF
TRBV12-3/TRBV12-4	TRBJ2-2	ASRKRDTGELF
TRBV7-2	TRBJ2-5	ASSNGQAATQY
TRBV28	TRBJ2-7	ASSKAAYEQY
TRBV15	TRBJ2-4	ATSRDPAGSPIQY
TRBV4-3	TRBJ1-1	ASSQDGAMAF
TRBV5-1	TRBJ2-5	ASLQHGGRSETQY
TRBV2	TRBJ2-7	ASSDLSTSDFEQY
TRBV6-1	TRBJ2-1	ASQKAGRADNEQF
TRBV5-6	TRBJ2-4	ASSLLKLALGPKNIQY
TRBV28	TRBJ2-1	ASSLWRPPYNEQF
TRBV29-1	TRBJ2-1	SVLSPGTSGRGNEQF
TRBV27	TRBJ2-3	ASRRTSTDTQY